What follows is one T cell receptor (beta chain) and its context. This clone's antigen is unknown. No base quality values were provided; no much bigger clone lies one nucleotide off. Trimming costs V 2 bases and J 1 base, and their ends lie 8 bases apart. Via the germline V gene (reference sequence), CDR1 is GTSNPN and CDR2 SVGIG. The cysteine opens and the phenylalanine closes a CDR3 of 13 amino acids. Only CDR3 DNA is held: 39 bases, read in frame from base 1. The data originate from a study of radiotherapy plus CTLA-4 blockade in lung cancer (dated by TCRdb to 2017 to 2018). Looking at the study overall: Objective responses occurred in roughly 19% of enrolled patients, and about 33% achieved disease control.

The library was made by the immunoSEQ multiplex PCR assay. TCRdb took over this immuneACCESS table, retaining in-frame rearrangements with V and J assigned. Such tables are incomplete; in checked studies, under half of the missing clones stem from an unresolved V gene, and the remainder is unexplained. The sample profile shows tens of thousands of clones; 79% of them were found once. 8% to 10% of the sample lies in the top ten. Results the study describes overall, beyond this receptor: The strongest predictors of response, as reported, were early dynamic changes in blood T cell clones along with a rise in serum interferon-beta after radiation. After treatment with radiotherapy and ipilimumab, TCR clones that originated in tumors expanded in peripheral blood.

In this study, focal radiation therapy paired with CTLA-4 blockade (ipilimumab) was tested in patients who had chemo-refractory metastatic non-small-cell lung cancer. This receptor was obtained from a human donor with non-small cell lung cancer who had a complete response to radiotherapy plus ipilimumab. The sample consisted of peripheral blood, taken from a patient treated with radiotherapy plus ipilimumab. The chain links TRBV30 with TRBJ1-1; the D gene remains uncertain. Here is the DNA: TGTGCCTGGAGTCCCCACCGGAACACTGAAGCTTTCTTT. This translates into CAWSPHRNTEAFF.